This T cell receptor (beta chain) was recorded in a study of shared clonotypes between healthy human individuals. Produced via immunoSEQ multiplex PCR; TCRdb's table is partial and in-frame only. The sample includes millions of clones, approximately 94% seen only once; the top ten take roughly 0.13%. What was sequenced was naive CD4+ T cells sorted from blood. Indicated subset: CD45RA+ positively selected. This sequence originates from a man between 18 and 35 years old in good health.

This CDR3 reads CASSILGRQGYGYTF. CDR3 coding DNA: TGTGCCAGTAGTATTCTCGGGCGCCAAGGGTATGGCTACACCTTC. V is TRBV19 and J is TRBJ1-2, with D uncertain. The germline V and J ends were trimmed by 3 bases and 5 bases, with 16 bases remaining between them. The CDR3 contains 15 residues. Germline-derived CDR1 and CDR2 are LNHDA and SQIVND (reference sequence).